This T cell receptor beta chain emerged from a study of blood T cell repertoires in COVID-19. Study-wide background: Sites across the United States, Italy and Spain contributed samples from acute and convalescent COVID-19.

Methods used by the authors: Reference gene primer amplification gave nucleated cell count estimates. The table came from immunoSEQ multiplex PCR; TCRdb's copy has only in-frame clones and leaves some out. The V and J calls and clone size are taken from that table; D and trimming were inferred from the DNA. This sample has 110,000 to 150,000 clones; about 80% occur once, and the top ten carry over 35%. The CDR3 sequence is 13 residues long. V was shortened by 3 bases and J by 6 bases, with 11 bases between the two germline ends. From germline, CDR1 is LNHDA and CDR2 SQIVND (reference sequence). In its sample, this clone was seen a few times.

The receptor comes from a human donor in a cohort sampled during active COVID-19. The rearrangement uses TRBV19 and TRBJ1-2; TRBD1 might be the D (5 bases). The sequencing sample was made of peripheral blood. CDR3 nucleotide sequence: TGTGCCAGTAGTATCGGCAGGGAGGATGGCTACACCTTC. It specifies CASSIGREDGYTF.